The TCR beta chain described here comes from a study of T-cell reconstitution after alpha-beta-depleted transplantation in children. The length of the CDR3 is 15 residues. With 2 bases removed from V and 5 bases from J, the gap between germline ends came to 13 bases. Germline-derived CDR1 and CDR2 are SGHRS and YFSETQ. The TCRbeta library incorporated unique molecular identifiers. TCRdb reanalysed the PCR reads using MiXCR and keeps one entry per CDR3 protein. The sample shows 450,000 to 600,000 distinct CDR3 sequences, around a third of them seen only once. The origin of this receptor is a human donor who donated a stem cell graft to a child with aplastic anemia. Sequenced material: PBMCs from the stem cell graft donor, taken from the stem cell graft. This sequence joins TRBV5-1 and TRBJ2-2; D is perhaps TRBD1 (5 bases). CDR3 in amino acids: CASSFTGERTGELFF. In DNA, the CDR3 is TGCGCCAGCAGCTTTACAGGAGAACGAACCGGGGAGCTGTTTTTT.